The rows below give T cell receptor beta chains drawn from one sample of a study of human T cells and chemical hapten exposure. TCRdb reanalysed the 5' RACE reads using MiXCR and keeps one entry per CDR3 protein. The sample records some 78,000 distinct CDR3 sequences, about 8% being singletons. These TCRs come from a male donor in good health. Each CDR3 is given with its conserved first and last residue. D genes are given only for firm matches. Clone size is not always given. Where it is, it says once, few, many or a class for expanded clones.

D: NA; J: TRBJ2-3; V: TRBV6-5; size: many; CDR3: CASSYRDTDTQYF; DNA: TGTGCCAGCAGTTACAGAGACACAGATACGCAGTATTTT
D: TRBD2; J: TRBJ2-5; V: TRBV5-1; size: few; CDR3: CASSLVSGSRKETQYF; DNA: TGCGCCAGCAGCTTGGTGAGCGGGAGTCGGAAAGAGACCCAGTACTTC
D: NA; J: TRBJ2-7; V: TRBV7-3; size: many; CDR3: CASSPDANSYEQYF; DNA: TGTGCCAGCAGCCCGGATGCCAATAGCTACGAGCAGTACTTC
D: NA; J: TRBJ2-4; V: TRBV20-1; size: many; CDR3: CSARTGFDIQYF; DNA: TGCAGTGCCAGGACTGGTTTTGACATTCAGTACTTC
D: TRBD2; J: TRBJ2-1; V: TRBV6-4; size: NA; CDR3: CASRDGTSSNEQFF; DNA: TGTGCCAGCAGGGATGGGACTAGTAGCAATGAGCAGTTCTTC
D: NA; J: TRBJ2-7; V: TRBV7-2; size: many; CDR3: CASSSTGHGGEQYF; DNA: TGTGCCAGCAGCTCCACGGGACATGGAGGCGAGCAGTACTTC
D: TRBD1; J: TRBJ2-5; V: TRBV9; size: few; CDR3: CASSAWTGLRETQYF; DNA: TGTGCCAGCAGCGCCTGGACAGGGCTTCGAGAGACCCAGTACTTC
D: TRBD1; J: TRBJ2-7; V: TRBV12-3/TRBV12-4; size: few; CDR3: CASSGQGDYEQYF; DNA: TGTGCCAGCAGCGGACAGGGAGACTACGAGCAGTACTTC
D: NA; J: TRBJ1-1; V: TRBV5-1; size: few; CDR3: CASGTGGLTEAFF; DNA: TGCGCCAGCGGGACCGGGGGCTTAACTGAAGCTTTCTTT
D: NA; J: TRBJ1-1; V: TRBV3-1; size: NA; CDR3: CASSQVGGVNTEAFF; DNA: TGTGCCAGCAGCCAAGTAGGCGGCGTGAACACTGAAGCTTTCTTT
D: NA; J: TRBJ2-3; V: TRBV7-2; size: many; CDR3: CASSPSRDADTQYF; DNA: TGTGCCAGCAGCCCCTCGCGAGACGCAGATACGCAGTATTTT
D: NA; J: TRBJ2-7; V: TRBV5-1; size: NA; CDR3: CASSSDVSYEQYF; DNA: TGCGCCAGCAGCTCAGACGTATCCTACGAGCAGTACTTC
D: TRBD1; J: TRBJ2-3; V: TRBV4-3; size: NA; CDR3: CATRDSSDTQYF; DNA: TGCGCCACCAGGGACAGCTCAGATACGCAGTATTTT
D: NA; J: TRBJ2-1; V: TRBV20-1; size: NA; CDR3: CSARPTYNEQFF; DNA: TGCAGTGCTAGACCAACTTACAATGAGCAGTTCTTC
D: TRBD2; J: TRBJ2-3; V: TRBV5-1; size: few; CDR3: CASSWGLAEDTQYF; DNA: TGCGCCAGCAGCTGGGGACTAGCGGAAGATACGCAGTATTTT
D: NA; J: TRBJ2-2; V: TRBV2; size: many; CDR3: CASNAGPAGELFF; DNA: TGTGCCAGCAACGCAGGGCCCGCCGGGGAGCTGTTTTTT
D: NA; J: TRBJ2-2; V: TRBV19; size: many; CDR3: CASSIWQTTTGELFF; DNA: TGTGCCAGTAGTATATGGCAGACTACCACCGGGGAGCTGTTTTTT
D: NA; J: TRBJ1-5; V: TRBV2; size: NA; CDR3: CASKEGGNQPQHF; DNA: TGTGCCAGCAAGGAGGGAGGCAATCAGCCCCAGCATTTT
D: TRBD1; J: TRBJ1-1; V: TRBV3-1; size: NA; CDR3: CASSDRAYTEAFF; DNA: TGTGCCAGCAGCGACAGGGCCTACACTGAAGCTTTCTTT
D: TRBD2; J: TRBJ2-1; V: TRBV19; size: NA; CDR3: CASSITSGSFNEQFF; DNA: TGTGCCAGTAGTATTACTAGCGGGAGCTTCAATGAGCAGTTCTTC
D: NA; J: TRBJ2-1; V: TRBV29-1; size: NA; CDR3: CSADYYNEQFF; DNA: TGCAGCGCAGACTATTACAATGAGCAGTTCTTC
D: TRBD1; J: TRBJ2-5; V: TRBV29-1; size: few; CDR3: CSVEDGTGGEETQYF; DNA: TGCAGCGTTGAAGACGGGACAGGGGGTGAAGAGACCCAGTACTTC
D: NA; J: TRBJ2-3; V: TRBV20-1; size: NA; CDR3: CSARVGTGIGTDTQYF; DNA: TGCAGTGCTAGAGTCGGAACAGGGATTGGCACAGATACGCAGTATTTT
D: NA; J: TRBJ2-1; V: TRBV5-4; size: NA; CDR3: CASSFVVGEQFF; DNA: TGTGCCAGCAGCTTTGTCGTCGGTGAGCAGTTCTTC
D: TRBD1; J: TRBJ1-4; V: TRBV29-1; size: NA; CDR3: CSVGGGQGNEKLFF; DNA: TGCAGCGTTGGAGGGGGACAGGGGAACGAAAAACTGTTTTTT
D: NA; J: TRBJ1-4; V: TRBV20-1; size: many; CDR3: CSAQDQEKLFF; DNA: TGCAGTGCCCAAGACCAGGAAAAACTGTTTTTT
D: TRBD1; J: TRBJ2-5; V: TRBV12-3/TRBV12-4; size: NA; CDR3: CASRQRPGQGIAQETQYF; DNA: TGTGCCAGCAGACAAAGACCGGGACAGGGGATTGCCCAAGAGACCCAGTACTTC
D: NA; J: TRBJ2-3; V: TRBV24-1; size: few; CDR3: CATSVGGMDTQYF; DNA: TGTGCCACCAGTGTAGGGGGGATGGATACGCAGTATTTT
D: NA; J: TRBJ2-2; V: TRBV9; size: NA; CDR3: CASSPIEAPGGSGELFF; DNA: TGTGCCAGCAGCCCCATTGAGGCGCCCGGCGGGTCCGGGGAGCTGTTTTTT
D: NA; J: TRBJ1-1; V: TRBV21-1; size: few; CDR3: CASSKGRGTGTGDPNTEAFF; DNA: TGTGCCAGCAGCAAAGGCCGGGGGACCGGGACAGGGGACCCAAACACTGAAGCTTTCTTT
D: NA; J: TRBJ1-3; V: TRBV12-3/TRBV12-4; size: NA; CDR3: CASSLWGENTIYF; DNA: TGTGCCAGCAGTTTATGGGGAGAAAACACCATATATTTT
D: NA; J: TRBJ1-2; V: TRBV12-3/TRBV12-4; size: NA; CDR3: CASSLSDEYGYTF; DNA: TGTGCCAGCAGTTTGTCGGACGAATATGGCTACACCTTC
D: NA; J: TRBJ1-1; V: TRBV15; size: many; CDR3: CATSIPGGNTEAFF; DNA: TGTGCCACCAGCATCCCTGGCGGGAACACTGAAGCTTTCTTT
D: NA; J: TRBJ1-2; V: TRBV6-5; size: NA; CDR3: CASSFGTAYGYTF; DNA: TGTGCCAGCAGTTTCGGGACTGCTTATGGCTACACCTTC
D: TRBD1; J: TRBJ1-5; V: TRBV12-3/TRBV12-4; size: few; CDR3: CASSHNRGGQPQHF; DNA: TGTGCCAGCAGCCACAACAGGGGGGGTCAGCCCCAGCATTTT
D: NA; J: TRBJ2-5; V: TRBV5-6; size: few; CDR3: CASSLDRSQETQYF; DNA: TGTGCCAGCAGCTTGGACAGATCGCAAGAGACCCAGTACTTC
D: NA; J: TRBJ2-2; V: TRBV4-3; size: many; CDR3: CASSQDNRPNTGELFF; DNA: TGCGCCAGCAGCCAAGATAACAGGCCGAACACCGGGGAGCTGTTTTTT
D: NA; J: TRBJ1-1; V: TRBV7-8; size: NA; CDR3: CASSSRQLNTEAFF; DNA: TGTGCCAGCAGCTCGAGACAGCTGAACACTGAAGCTTTCTTT
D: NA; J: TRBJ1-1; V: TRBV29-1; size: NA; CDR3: CSVVRALGTEAFF; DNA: TGCAGCGTTGTAAGGGCCCTGGGCACTGAAGCTTTCTTT
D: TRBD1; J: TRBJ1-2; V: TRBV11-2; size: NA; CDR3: CASSLLTGGDGYTF; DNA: TGTGCCAGCAGCCTATTGACAGGGGGCGATGGCTACACCTTC